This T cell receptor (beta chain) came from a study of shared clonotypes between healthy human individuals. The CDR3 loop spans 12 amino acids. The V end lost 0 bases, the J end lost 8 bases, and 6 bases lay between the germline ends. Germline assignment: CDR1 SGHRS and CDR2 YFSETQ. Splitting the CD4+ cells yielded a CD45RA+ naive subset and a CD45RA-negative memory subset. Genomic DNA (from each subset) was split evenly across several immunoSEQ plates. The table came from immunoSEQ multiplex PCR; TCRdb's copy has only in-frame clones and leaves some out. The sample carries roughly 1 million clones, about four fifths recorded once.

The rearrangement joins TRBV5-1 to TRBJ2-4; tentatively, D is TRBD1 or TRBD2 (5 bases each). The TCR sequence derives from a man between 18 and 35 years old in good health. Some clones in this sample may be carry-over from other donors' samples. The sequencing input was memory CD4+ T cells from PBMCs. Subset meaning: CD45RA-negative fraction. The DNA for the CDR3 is TGCGCCAGCAGCTTGGTGGGGGACATTCAGTACTTC. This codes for CASSLVGDIQYF. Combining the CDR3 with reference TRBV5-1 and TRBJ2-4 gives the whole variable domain KAGVTQTPRYLIKTRGQQVTLSCSPISGHRSVSWYQQTPGQGLQFLFEYFSETQRNKGNFPGRFSGRQFSNSRSEMNVSTLELGDSALYLCASSLVGDIQYFGAGTRLSVL.